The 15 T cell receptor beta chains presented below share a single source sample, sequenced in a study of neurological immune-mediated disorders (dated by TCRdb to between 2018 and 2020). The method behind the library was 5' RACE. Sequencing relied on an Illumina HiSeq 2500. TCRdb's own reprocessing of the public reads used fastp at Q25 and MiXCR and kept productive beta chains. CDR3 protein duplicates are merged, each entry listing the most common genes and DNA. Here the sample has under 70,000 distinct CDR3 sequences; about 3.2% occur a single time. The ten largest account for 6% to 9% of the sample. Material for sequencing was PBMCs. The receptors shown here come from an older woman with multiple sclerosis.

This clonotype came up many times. This CDR3 reads CASRRIQGAGELFF. As DNA, the CDR3 is TGCGCCAGCAGGCGAATACAGGGGGCCGGGGAGCTGTTTTTT. This sequence joins TRBV5-1 and TRBJ2-2; TRBD1 matches 8 bases. V was pared by 5 bases and J by 6 bases, with 6 bases of the junction left unmatched. Germline lookup yields CDR1 SGHRS and CDR2 YFSETQ. The length of the CDR3 is 14 residues. Variable domain in full (rest from reference TRBV5-1 and TRBJ2-2): KAGVTQTPRYLIKTRGQQVTLSCSPISGHRSVSWYQQTPGQGLQFLFEYFSETQRNKGNFPGRFSGRQFSNSRSEMNVSTLELGDSALYLCASRRIQGAGELFFGEGSRLTVL.

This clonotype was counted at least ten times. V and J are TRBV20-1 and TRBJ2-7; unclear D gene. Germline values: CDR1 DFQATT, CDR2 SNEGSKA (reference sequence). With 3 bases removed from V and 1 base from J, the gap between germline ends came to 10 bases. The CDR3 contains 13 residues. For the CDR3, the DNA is TGCAGTGCTAGTGGAGCCGATTCCTACGAGCAGTACTTC. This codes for CSASGADSYEQYF.

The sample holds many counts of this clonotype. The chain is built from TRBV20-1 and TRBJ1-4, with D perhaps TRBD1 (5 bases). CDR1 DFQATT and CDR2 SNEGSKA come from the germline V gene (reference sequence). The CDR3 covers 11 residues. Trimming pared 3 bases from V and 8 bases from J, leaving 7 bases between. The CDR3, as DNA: TGCAGTGCTAGCAGGGACGAAAAACTGTTTTTT. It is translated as CSASRDEKLFF.

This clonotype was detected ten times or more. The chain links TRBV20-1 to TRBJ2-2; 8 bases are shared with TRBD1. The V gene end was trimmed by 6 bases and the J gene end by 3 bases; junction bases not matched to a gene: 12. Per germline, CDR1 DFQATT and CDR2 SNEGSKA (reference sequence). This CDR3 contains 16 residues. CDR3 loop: CSARPPDRAYTGELFF. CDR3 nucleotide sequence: TGCAGTGCCAGACCACCGGACAGGGCTTACACCGGGGAGCTGTTTTTT.

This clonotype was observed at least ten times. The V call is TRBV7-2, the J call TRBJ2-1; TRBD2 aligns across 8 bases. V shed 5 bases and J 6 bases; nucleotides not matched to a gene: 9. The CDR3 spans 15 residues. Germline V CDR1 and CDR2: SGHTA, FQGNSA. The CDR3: CASSQIGGGLNEQFF. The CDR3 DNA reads TGTGCCAGCAGCCAAATCGGCGGGGGGCTCAATGAGCAGTTCTTC. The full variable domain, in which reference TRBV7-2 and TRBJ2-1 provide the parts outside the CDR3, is GAGVSQSPSNKVTEKGKDVELRCDPISGHTALYWYRQSLGQGLEFLIYFQGNSAPDKSGLPSDRFSAERTGGSVSTLTIQRTQQEDSAVYLCASSQIGGGLNEQFFGPGTRLTVL.

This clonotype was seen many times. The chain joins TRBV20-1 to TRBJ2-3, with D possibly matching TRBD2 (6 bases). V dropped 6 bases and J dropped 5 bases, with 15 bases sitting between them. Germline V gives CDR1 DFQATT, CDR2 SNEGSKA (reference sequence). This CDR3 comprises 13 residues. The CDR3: CSAGGAPKDTQYF. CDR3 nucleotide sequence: TGCAGTGCCGGCGGGGCTCCGAAAGATACGCAGTATTTT.

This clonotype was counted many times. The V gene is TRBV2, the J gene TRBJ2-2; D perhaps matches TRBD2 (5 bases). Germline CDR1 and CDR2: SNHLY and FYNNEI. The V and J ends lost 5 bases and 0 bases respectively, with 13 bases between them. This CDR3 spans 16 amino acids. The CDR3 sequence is CASSRGRRPNTGELFF. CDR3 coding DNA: TGTGCCAGCAGTCGGGGAAGGAGACCGAACACCGGGGAGCTGTTTTTT.

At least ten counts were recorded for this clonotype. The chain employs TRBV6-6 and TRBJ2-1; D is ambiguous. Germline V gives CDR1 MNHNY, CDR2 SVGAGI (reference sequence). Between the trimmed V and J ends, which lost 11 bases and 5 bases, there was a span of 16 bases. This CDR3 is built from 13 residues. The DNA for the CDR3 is TGTGCCTGTGAGAGACCTGGGGACAATGAGCAGTTCTTC. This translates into CACERPGDNEQFF.

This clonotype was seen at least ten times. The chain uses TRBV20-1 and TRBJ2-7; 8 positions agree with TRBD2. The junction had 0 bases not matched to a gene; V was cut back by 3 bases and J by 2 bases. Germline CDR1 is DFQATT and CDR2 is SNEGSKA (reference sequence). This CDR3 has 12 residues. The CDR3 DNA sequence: TGCAGTGCTAGCGGGAGGGCCTACGAGCAGTACTTC. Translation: CSASGRAYEQYF.

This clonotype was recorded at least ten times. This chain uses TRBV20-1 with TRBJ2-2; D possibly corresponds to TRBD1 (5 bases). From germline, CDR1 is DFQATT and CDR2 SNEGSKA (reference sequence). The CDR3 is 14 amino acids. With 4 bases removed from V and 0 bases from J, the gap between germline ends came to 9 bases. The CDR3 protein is CSAIRRANTGELFF. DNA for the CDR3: TGCAGTGCTATCCGCAGGGCGAACACCGGGGAGCTGTTTTTT.

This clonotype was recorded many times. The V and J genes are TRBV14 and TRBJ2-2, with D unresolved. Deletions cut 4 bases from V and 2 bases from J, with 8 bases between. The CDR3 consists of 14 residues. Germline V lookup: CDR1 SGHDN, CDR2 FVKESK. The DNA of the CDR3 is TGTGCCAGCAGCCCCATGATTAACACCGGGGAGCTGTTTTTT. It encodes CASSPMINTGELFF. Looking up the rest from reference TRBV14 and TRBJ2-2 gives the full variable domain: EAGVTQFPSHSVIEKGQTVTLRCDPISGHDNLYWYRRVMGKEIKFLLHFVKESKQDESGMPNNRFLAERTGGTYSTLKVQPAELEDSGVYFCASSPMINTGELFFGEGSRLTVL.

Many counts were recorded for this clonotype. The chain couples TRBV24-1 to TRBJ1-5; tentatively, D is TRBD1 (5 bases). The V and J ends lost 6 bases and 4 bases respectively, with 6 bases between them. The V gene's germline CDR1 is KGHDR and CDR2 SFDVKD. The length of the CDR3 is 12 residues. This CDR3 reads CATSRGNQPQHF. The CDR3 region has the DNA TGTGCCACCAGTCGGGGGAATCAGCCCCAGCATTTT.

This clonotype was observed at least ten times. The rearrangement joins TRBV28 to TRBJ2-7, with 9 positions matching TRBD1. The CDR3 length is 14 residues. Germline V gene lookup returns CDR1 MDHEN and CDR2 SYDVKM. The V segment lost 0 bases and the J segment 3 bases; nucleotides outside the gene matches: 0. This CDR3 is CASSLWDRGYEQYF. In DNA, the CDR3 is TGTGCCAGCAGTTTATGGGACAGGGGCTACGAGCAGTACTTC. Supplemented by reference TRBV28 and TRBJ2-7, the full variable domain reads DVKVTQSSRYLVKRTGEKVFLECVQDMDHENMFWYRQDPGLGLRLIYFSYDVKMKEKGDIPEGYSVSREKKERFSLILESASTNQTSMYLCASSLWDRGYEQYFGPGTRLTVT.

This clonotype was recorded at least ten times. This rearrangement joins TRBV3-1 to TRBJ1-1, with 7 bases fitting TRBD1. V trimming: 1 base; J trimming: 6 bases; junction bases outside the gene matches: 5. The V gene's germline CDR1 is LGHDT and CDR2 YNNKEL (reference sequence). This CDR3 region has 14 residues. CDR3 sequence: CASSQGSRGAEAFF. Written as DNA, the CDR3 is TGTGCCAGCAGCCAAGGAAGCAGGGGGGCTGAAGCTTTCTTT. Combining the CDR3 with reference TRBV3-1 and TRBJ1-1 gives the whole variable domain DTAVSQTPKYLVTQMGNDKSIKCEQNLGHDTMYWYKQDSKKFLKIMFSYNNKELIINETVPNRFSPKSPDKAHLNLHINSLELGDSAVYFCASSQGSRGAEAFFGQGTRLTVV.

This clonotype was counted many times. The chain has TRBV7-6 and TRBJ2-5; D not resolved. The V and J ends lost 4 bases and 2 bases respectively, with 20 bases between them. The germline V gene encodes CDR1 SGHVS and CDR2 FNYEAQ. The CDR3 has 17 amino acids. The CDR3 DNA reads TGTGCCAGCAGCTCAATCAAACGGGTATTTGGGCAAGAGACCCAGTACTTC. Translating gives CASSSIKRVFGQETQYF.